This T cell receptor (beta chain) was sequenced in a study of shared T cell receptors in the human thymus (dated by TCRdb to the early 2020s). With regard to the full study: The study examined how self-reactive, shared T-cell receptor alpha chains are generated in the human thymus.

Receptors were amplified or captured by the immunoSEQ multiplex PCR assay. TCRdb's version of the immuneACCESS table is confined to in-frame rearrangements and falls short of the full clone set. An unresolved V gene accounts for under half of the shortfall where checked; the remainder is of unknown origin. This sample has 540,000 or so clones in its table, and roughly 74% of those were observed once. Around 0.012% of the sample is held by the ten biggest clonotypes. As regards this clone: Its antigen is currently not known. Base qualities are missing; no much larger clone stands one base away.

The germline V gene gives CDR1 as SGHAT and CDR2 as FQNNGV. The germline V and J ends show losses of 1 base and 0 bases respectively, and no gene match explains 2 bases of the junction. The CDR3 runs 15 amino acids, cysteine and phenylalanine included. Here the CDR3 DNA is all that survives: 45 bases in frame from base 1. Separately, the same data were catalogued under a study of human thymus T cells. As that second paper reports: In Finland, the donors were immunologically healthy infants who were having open corrective cardiac surgery for congenital heart defects. Thymus tissue was obtained as surgical resects removed during corrective cardiac surgery. Both the thymic and the peripheral blood repertoires appeared to show biased V and J gene segment usage. Highly overlapping thymic TCR repertoires among unrelated individuals were reported in the related research. TCR alpha and beta repertoires from about 8 infant thymus samples and a few related peripheral blood samples were characterized in the study. The infant donors were about 7 to 250 days old, and the cohort included over 5 males and a couple of females. Thymocytes were freed from the tissue by mechanical means and kept at -70 degrees C as pellets of roughly 8.5-31 million cells. A QIAsymphony instrument was used to extract genomic DNA from the frozen cell pellets. TCRB and TCRAD loci were amplified from a standardized quantity of quality-controlled genomic DNA using the immunoSEQ multiplex PCR assay. The amplicons spanned the V(D)J region and were long enough to cover the CDR3 and allow V and J genes to be identified. Amplicon sequencing was performed on an Illumina platform through the commercial immunoSEQ service. Primer bias and sequencing errors were corrected as previously described, and TCRAD and TCRB definitions were based on the IMGT database. Analysis of the repertoires was done with immunoSEQ Analyzer 3.0 and VDJTools and included basic statistics, V/J segment usage, diversity estimates, rarefaction and pairwise overlap. To estimate diversity, the Chao1, ChaoE, Efron-Thisted, Shannon and inverse Simpson indices were applied, and diversity was also estimated on datasets down-sampled to the smallest sample. Repertoire overlap used strict matching of CDR3 nucleotide sequence, V gene and J gene, with Jaccard-based multidimensional scaling clustering. On average, roughly 890,000 unique TCRB clonotypes were obtained from thymus samples, compared with 75,000 to 90,000 from blood samples.

The sequenced sample consisted of thymocytes. This TCR came from a boy under three years old with a congenital heart defect. Donor details come from another sample of the same person, matched by shared clones. Rearrangement joined TRBV11-2 to TRBJ2-7; 8 central bases correspond to TRBD1. The nucleotide sequence is given as TGTGCCAGCAGCTTAGGGACAGGGAACTCCTACGAGCAGTACTTC. The resulting protein is CASSLGTGNSYEQYF.